What follows describes a single T cell receptor (beta chain). Its target is not known. This record belongs to a study of yellow fever vaccine responses in identical twins. Whole-study results and caveats: Reports say the vaccine T cell response in twins looked partly convergent and partly personalized.

Germline values: CDR1 ENHRY, CDR2 SYGVKD. The V end lost 7 bases, the J end lost 1 base, and 14 bases lay between the germline ends. The CDR3 is 15 amino acids. TCRdb independently ran MiXCR on the RT-PCR reads; one entry per CDR3 protein. Of approximately 5,000 distinct CDR3 sequences in the sample, 70% to 85% were seen once. Sample: T cells from blood (PBMCs), unsorted or a sorted subset (not recorded which), taken before or after yellow fever vaccination (not recorded which). This TCR was sampled from a woman between 18 and 29 years old who received the yellow fever vaccine. The chain has TRBV10-3 and TRBJ2-1, with D possibly TRBD1 on 6 matching bases. The CDR3 is CAITAKGVSYNEQFF. As DNA, the CDR3 is TGTGCCATCACCGCTAAGGGGGTATCCTACAATGAGCAGTTCTTC.